These 30 T cell receptor beta chains were sequenced from one sample in a study of blood T cells in healthy people across ages. Sample-barcoded 5' priming and a J-beta primer mix drove a second PCR of 7 to 11 cycles. One entry per CDR3 protein results from TCRdb running MiXCR on the 5' RACE reads. Of some 1.8 million distinct CDR3 sequences in the sample, 35% to 50% were seen once. The material sequenced was blood. Receptors originate from a human donor in good health.

The V call is TRBV5-6, the J call TRBJ1-2, with unresolved D. The V gene's germline CDR1 is SGHDT and CDR2 YYEEEE. CDR3 length: 14 residues. V lost 0 bases and J lost 2, with 8 bases in between. The CDR3 DNA reads as TGTGCCAGCAGCTTGGCGGTCTTAAACTATGGCTACACCTTC. Translation gives CASSLAVLNYGYTF.

This clonotype was seen many times. In DNA, the CDR3 is TGTGCCAGCAGCTTAGTGAGCACTAGCGGGGGGAATGAGCAGTTCTTC. Its translation: CASSLVSTSGGNEQFF. The chain is built from TRBV7-6 and TRBJ2-1; 12 nucleotides agree with TRBD2. Germline-derived CDR1 and CDR2 are SGHVS and FNYEAQ. Trimming at V came to 1 base and at J to 7 bases, leaving 5 bases not matched to a gene. CDR3 length: 16 residues.

This clonotype was seen only a few times. V is TRBV20-1 and J is TRBJ2-3, with TRBD1 as a possible D gene (6 bases). The CDR3 is made up of 12 amino acids. V lost 3 bases to trimming and J lost 11 bases, with 15 bases between them. Germline V gene lookup returns CDR1 DFQATT and CDR2 SNEGSKA (reference sequence). For the CDR3, the DNA is TGCAGTGCTAGGACTACCAGGGGTATGCAGTATTTT. This codes for CSARTTRGMQYF.

The V and J genes are TRBV6-2 or TRBV6-3 and TRBJ1-4, with a weak D call TRBD1 (6 bases). V lost 11 bases, J lost 8 bases, and 15 bases lay in between. The CDR3 is 12 residues long. Looked up from germline, CDR1 is MNHEY and CDR2 is SVGEGT. CDR3 amino acids: CAAEGGREKLFF. CDR3 DNA sequence: TGTGCCGCCGAGGGGGGACGGGAAAAACTGTTTTTT.

The chain joins TRBV29-1 to TRBJ1-2; 7 nucleotides align to TRBD1. The CDR3 spans 17 residues. CDR1 and CDR2 from the germline V gene are SQVTM and ANQGSEA. After removal of 0 bases from V and 2 bases from J, the junction contained 12 bases not matched to a gene. Here the CDR3 DNA reads TGCAGCGTTGAAGATAGACGAGACAGGGCGAGGAACTATGGCTACACCTTC. Protein: CSVEDRRDRARNYGYTF.

This chain links TRBV12-3 or TRBV12-4 with TRBJ2-5, with D perhaps matching TRBD1 or TRBD2 (6 bases each). The V end was cut by 4 bases, the J end by 11 bases, with 23 bases between. The CDR3 loop spans 15 amino acids. CDR3 in amino acids: CASSSGGQGSPEQYF. The CDR3 nucleotides are TGTGCCAGCAGTTCCGGGGGCCAAGGTAGCCCTGAGCAGTACTTC.

The chain uses TRBV12-3 or TRBV12-4 and TRBJ1-2, with 8 bases matching TRBD1. Trimming at V came to 3 bases and at J to 5 bases, leaving 5 bases not matched to a gene. This CDR3 spans 14 amino acids. The CDR3 region has the DNA TGTGCCAGCAGTTTTACAGGGGGTACATATGGCTACACCTTC. Its protein product is CASSFTGGTYGYTF.

This clonotype was seen a few times. The chain has TRBV20-1 and TRBJ2-5; the D is unclear. TRBJ2-7 matches the DNA end more closely, so the J call is doubtful. In germline, CDR1 is DFQATT, CDR2 SNEGSKA (reference sequence). The length of the CDR3 is 10 residues. This CDR3 is CSASPYEQYF. The CDR3 DNA reads TGCAGTGCTAGCCCCTACGAGCAGTACTTC.

This chain links TRBV12-3 or TRBV12-4 with TRBJ1-1; TRBD1 aligns across 8 bases. The CDR3 loop spans 14 amino acids. The V segment lost 8 bases and the J segment 4 bases; nucleotides outside the gene matches: 9. CDR3 sequence: CASRFDRGGTEAFF. DNA for the CDR3: TGTGCCAGCCGATTCGACAGGGGAGGCACTGAAGCTTTCTTT.

This clonotype was detected a few times. The chain combines TRBV7-3 with TRBJ1-1; no firm D call. Germline V gene sequence: CDR1 SGHTA, CDR2 FQGTGA. Trimming removed 2 bases at V and 3 bases at J, with 13 bases between. The CDR3 is 15 amino acids. CDR3 coding DNA: TGTGCCAGCAGCTTATCCACGTTGGGGTACACTGAAGCTTTCTTT. Translating gives CASSLSTLGYTEAFF.

This clonotype was picked up a small number of times. The J gene is TRBJ2-7, the V gene TRBV7-3; tentatively, D is TRBD2 (6 bases). V dropped 6 bases and J dropped 2 bases, with 23 bases sitting between them. The CDR3 loop spans 17 amino acids. CDR1 and CDR2 (germline): SGHTA, FQGTGA. The CDR3, as DNA: TGTGCCAGCAGGCCTATATGGGGGAGGCCCCTGACCTACGAGCAGTACTTC. Translated: CASRPIWGRPLTYEQYF.

This clonotype was seen a handful of times. This chain connects TRBV7-9 to TRBJ2-7, with D perhaps matching TRBD1 (5 bases). Per germline, CDR1 SEHNR and CDR2 FQNEAQ (reference sequence). Trimming pared 1 base from V and 3 bases from J, leaving 19 bases between. This CDR3 spans 17 amino acids. This CDR3 is CASSLDRVQGSFYEQYF. CDR3 nucleotides: TGTGCCAGCAGCTTAGATCGCGTCCAGGGCTCCTTCTACGAGCAGTACTTC.

This clonotype was counted many times. The rearrangement uses TRBV7-2 and TRBJ2-4; D ambiguous. V was trimmed by 1 base and J by 0 bases, leaving 7 bases between them. CDR1 and CDR2 from the germline V gene are SGHTA and FQGNSA. This CDR3 is built from 15 residues. The CDR3 nucleotides read TGTGCCAGCAGCTTAGGGGCAGTAGCCAAAAACATTCAGTACTTC. Amino acid sequence: CASSLGAVAKNIQYF.

This clonotype was counted between two and nine times. The V call is TRBV11-2, the J call TRBJ1-1; no reliable D call. Trimming took off 0 bases at V and 8 bases at J, with 10 bases between the two ends. CDR3 length: 13 residues. Germline V lookup: CDR1 SGHAT, CDR2 FQNNGV. CDR3 in amino acids: CASSLDHGGEAFF. For the CDR3, the DNA is TGTGCCAGCAGCTTAGATCACGGAGGGGAAGCTTTCTTT.

This rearrangement joins TRBV4-3 to TRBJ2-7; D may be TRBD2 (6 bases). The CDR3 has 14 residues. The V end was cut by 3 bases, the J end by 4 bases, with 13 bases between. Per the germline V gene, CDR1 is LGHNA and CDR2 is YSLEER. This chain's CDR3 is CASSQASDAYEQYF. In DNA, the CDR3 is TGCGCCAGCAGCCAGGCTAGCGATGCGTACGAGCAGTACTTC.

The CDR3 spells CASSLIRGDEAFF. For the CDR3, the DNA is TGTGCCAGCAGCTTGATACGGGGGGATGAAGCTTTCTTT. The V gene is TRBV5-4, the J gene TRBJ1-1; tentative D call: TRBD1 (5 bases). Per the germline V gene, CDR1 is SGHNT and CDR2 is YYREEE (reference sequence). The V end was cut by 1 base, the J end by 7 bases, with 11 bases between. CDR3 length: 13 residues. The variable domain in full, with the rest retrieved from reference TRBV5-4 and TRBJ1-1, is ETGVTQSPTHLIKTRGQQVTLRCSSQSGHNTVSWYQQALGQGPQFIFQYYREEENGRGNFPPRFSGLQFPNYSSELNVNALELDDSALYLCASSLIRGDEAFFGQGTRLTVV.

The V and J genes are TRBV24-1 and TRBJ2-4, with TRBD1 identical over 9 bases. The last part of the DNA fits TRBJ2-5 better; the J call may be wrong. This CDR3 region has 15 residues. In germline, CDR1 is KGHDR, CDR2 SFDVKD. CDR3 residues: CATSDWTGAWETQYF. In nucleotides, the CDR3 is TGTGCCACCAGTGATTGGACAGGGGCGTGGGAGACCCAGTACTTC.

Concerning this clonotype itself: This could be a read error, since a much larger clone is one nucleotide away. This chain links TRBV7-2 with TRBJ2-3; D ambiguous. Trimming cost V 5 bases and J 1 base, with 4 bases left between them. The CDR3 totals 12 residues. Germline V gene sequence: CDR1 SGHTA, CDR2 FQGNSA. The CDR3: CASSRCTDTQYF. In nucleotides, the CDR3 is TGTGCCAGCAGCCGATGCACAGATACGCAGTATTTT.

This clonotype was counted a few times. This chain joins TRBV12-3 or TRBV12-4 and TRBJ2-3; D not certain. The germline V and J ends were trimmed by 10 bases and 2 bases, with 7 bases remaining between them. The CDR3 is made up of 11 amino acids. The CDR3 loop is CATRNTDTQYF. CDR3 DNA sequence: TGTGCCACCCGAAACACAGATACGCAGTATTTT.

The V gene is TRBV20-1, the J gene TRBJ2-3; D may be TRBD2 (6 bases). Per germline, CDR1 DFQATT and CDR2 SNEGSKA (reference sequence). V lost 0 bases and J 4 bases, leaving 14 bases between the germline ends. This CDR3 has 15 residues. The CDR3 loop reads CSARDRKRVSDTQYF. The CDR3 bases are TGCAGTGCTAGAGATCGCAAGCGGGTCTCAGATACGCAGTATTTT.

The V gene is TRBV20-1, the J gene TRBJ2-3, with D perhaps TRBD1 (6 bases). V shed 0 bases and J shed 11 bases, with 18 bases lying between them. CDR3 length: 14 residues. The germline V gene encodes CDR1 DFQATT and CDR2 SNEGSKA (reference sequence). The CDR3 reads CSARDSYRAIGQYF. CDR3 sequence (DNA): TGCAGTGCTAGAGATTCATACAGGGCCATTGGGCAGTATTTT.

Of note for this clonotype: Because it lacks the conserved phenylalanine or tryptophan at the end, this CDR3 is likely a read error. The chain employs TRBV6-6 and TRBJ2-4; TRBD1 agrees at 10 bases. The J call may not be correct, given that the DNA end is closer to TRBJ2-7. The CDR3 contains 14 residues. Germline V gene lookup returns CDR1 MNHNY and CDR2 SVGAGI (reference sequence). CDR3 sequence reads: CASTTGTGAYEQYC. CDR3 in DNA: TGTGCCAGCACAACCGGGACAGGGGCATACGAGCAGTACTGC.

V gene TRBV6-5 combines with J gene TRBJ1-3; 8 nucleotides line up with TRBD1. Germline loops: CDR1 MNHEY, CDR2 SVGAGI. The CDR3 has 14 amino acids. The ends lost 8 bases at V and 4 bases at J; junction bases unmatched: 7. The CDR3: CASGTGGGGNTIYF. DNA of the CDR3: TGTGCCAGCGGAACAGGGGGAGGCGGAAACACCATATATTTT.

The rearrangement joins TRBV7-2 to TRBJ1-2; D might be TRBD1 (6 bases). Looked up from germline, CDR1 is SGHTA and CDR2 is FQGNSA. V was clipped by 3 bases and J by 9 bases, with 11 bases between them. The CDR3 covers 12 residues. CDR3 sequence reads: CASSLTGGRYTF. DNA for the CDR3: TGTGCCAGCAGCTTGACAGGAGGCCGCTACACCTTC.

This clonotype was seen repeatedly, ten times or more. The rearrangement joins TRBV5-8 to TRBJ2-4; D is possibly TRBD1 (6 bases). V was shortened by 7 bases and J by 6 bases, with 14 bases between the two germline ends. The CDR3 totals 13 residues. The germline V gene encodes CDR1 SGHTS and CDR2 YDEGEE. The CDR3 DNA follows: TGTGCCAGCCAGACAGGTTTTGGAAACATTCAGTACTTC. It codes for CASQTGFGNIQYF.

The chain uses TRBV25-1 and TRBJ2-5; 8 bases are shared with TRBD1. This CDR3 has 16 residues. CDR1 is MGHDK and CDR2 is SYGVNS in the germline V gene. Trimming cost V 4 bases and J 7 bases; bases outside gene matches: 14. CDR3 in DNA: TGTGCCAGCAGTGCCGGGACAGGCCCCCTCTTAGGGACCCAGTACTTC. Protein sequence: CASSAGTGPLLGTQYF.

The chain joins TRBV7-2 to TRBJ1-6, with a possible D match to TRBD1 (6 bases). V was pared by 2 bases and J by 7 bases, with 18 bases between. CDR3 length: 17 amino acids. From germline, CDR1 is SGHTA and CDR2 FQGNSA. CDR3 sequence reads: CASSLYPPGAVNSPLHF. CDR3 sequence (DNA): TGTGCCAGCAGCTTATACCCACCAGGGGCGGTGAATTCACCCCTCCACTTT.

This rearrangement joins TRBV7-2 to TRBJ2-7, with 10 bases lining up with TRBD2. The germline gives CDR1 SGHTA, CDR2 FQGNSA. The ends lost 0 bases at V and 4 bases at J; junction bases unmatched: 9. The CDR3 covers 17 residues. CDR3 DNA: TGTGCCAGCAGCTTAGCTTCCGCAGCGGGGGGGCCTTACGAGCAGTACTTC. It translates to CASSLASAAGGPYEQYF.

This chain joins TRBV11-2 and TRBJ1-3; D gene uncertain. Trimming stripped 5 bases from V and 0 bases from J, with 11 bases between. This CDR3 has 15 amino acids. CDR1 SGHAT and CDR2 FQNNGV come from the germline V gene. The CDR3 spells CASSTTSYSGNTIYF. CDR3 nucleotide sequence: TGTGCCAGCAGCACGACCAGCTACTCTGGAAACACCATATATTTT.

The chain is built from TRBV11-2 and TRBJ1-1; TRBD1 might be the D (6 bases). The germline V gene has CDR1 SGHAT and CDR2 FQNNGV. The CDR3 has 15 residues. V was cut by 1 base and J by 5 bases, with 14 bases left in between. CDR3 in DNA: TGTGCCAGCAGCTTAGGGTTGCAGGGGATTACTGAAGCTTTCTTT. It yields the protein CASSLGLQGITEAFF.